Below, 10 T cell receptor beta chains from the same sample are listed, as sequenced in a study of T cell changes during pregnancy in multiple sclerosis. The table came from immunoSEQ multiplex PCR; TCRdb's copy has only in-frame clones and leaves some out. The sample lists tens of thousands of clones, about nine tenths occurring once. The specimen was CD8+ T cells from peripheral blood mononuclear cells, collected before pregnancy. These TCRs come from a female donor with multiple sclerosis, enrolled in a pregnancy study.

The rearrangement uses TRBV6-4 and TRBJ2-1, with a possible D match to TRBD2 (6 bases). Germline V gives CDR1 MRHNA, CDR2 SNTAGT. Trimming cost V 8 bases and J 2 bases, with 16 bases left between them. The CDR3 length is 15 residues. This CDR3 reads CASGDRERAYNEQFF. The CDR3 DNA reads as TGTGCCAGCGGAGACAGAGAGCGGGCCTACAATGAGCAGTTCTTC.

V is TRBV4-2 and J is TRBJ2-7; 8 bases match TRBD2. J was trimmed by 6 bases and V by 0 bases; bases with no gene match: 13. The length of the CDR3 is 17 residues. Per the germline V gene, CDR1 is LGHNA and CDR2 is YNFKEQ. The CDR3 region has the DNA TGTGCCAGCAGCCAAGATAGGTTCAGCGGGGCGGGGGGCGAGCAGTACTTC. This sequence encodes CASSQDRFSGAGGEQYF.

The V call is TRBV27, the J call TRBJ2-5; D call uncertain. Germline CDR1 MNHEY, CDR2 SMNVEV (reference sequence). The CDR3 contains 14 residues. V lost 4 bases and J lost 2, with 11 bases in between. The CDR3 DNA reads TGTGCCAGCAGTTCAACAGATTTTCAAGAGACCCAGTACTTC. Residues: CASSSTDFQETQYF.

The chain has TRBV4-1 and TRBJ2-5, with D possibly TRBD2 on 5 matching bases. The germline V gene encodes CDR1 MGHRA and CDR2 YSYEKL. Trimming took off 0 bases at V and 2 bases at J, with 10 bases between the two ends. The CDR3 runs to 15 residues. Written as DNA, the CDR3 is TGCGCCAGCAGCCAAGATTGGACGGGACAAGAGACCCAGTACTTC. This encodes CASSQDWTGQETQYF.

The rearrangement joins TRBV15 to TRBJ2-3; TRBD2 is a possible D gene (6 bases). Germline CDR1 LNHNV, CDR2 YYDKDF (reference sequence). This CDR3 comprises 17 residues. V shed 7 bases and J shed 1 base, with 21 bases lying between them. The DNA of the CDR3 is TGTGCCACCAAAAGTCTAAGCGGGTACGTTCGCACAGATACGCAGTATTTT. Translated: CATKSLSGYVRTDTQYF.

This chain connects TRBV16 to TRBJ2-7; 8 nucleotides match TRBD1. Trimming cost V 4 bases and J 5 bases; bases outside gene matches: 7. CDR1 KGHSY and CDR2 FQNENV come from the germline V gene. The CDR3 covers 14 residues. Written as DNA, the CDR3 is TGTGCCAGCAGCCGGTGGACAGGGAAGGACGAGCAGTACTTC. Translating gives CASSRWTGKDEQYF.

V and J are TRBV14 and TRBJ2-1, with 8 positions matching TRBD2. The CDR3 has 15 amino acids. Germline CDR1 reads SGHDN; CDR2 reads FVKESK. The V segment lost 6 bases and the J segment 1 base; nucleotides outside the gene matches: 5. The CDR3 sequence: CASSPGLVSYNEQFF. The CDR3 nucleotides are TGTGCCAGCAGTCCGGGACTAGTGTCCTACAATGAGCAGTTCTTC.

The rearrangement joins TRBV5-1 to TRBJ1-1; D remains ambiguous. V was shortened by 0 bases and J by 5 bases, with 14 bases between the two germline ends. This CDR3 is built from 15 residues. The V gene's germline CDR1 is SGHRS and CDR2 YFSETQ. CDR3 bases: TGCGCCAGCAGCTTGGCCGAGGAAGGAATAACTGAAGCTTTCTTT. Encoded protein: CASSLAEEGITEAFF.

The V and J genes are TRBV5-4 and TRBJ2-1; 10 bases are shared with TRBD2. J gave up 8 bases and V 0 bases, and 8 bases lay outside the gene matches. This CDR3 spans 16 amino acids. Germline V gives CDR1 SGHNT, CDR2 YYREEE (reference sequence). The CDR3 reads CASSLGTSGPLYEQFF. In DNA, the CDR3 is TGTGCCAGCAGCTTGGGGACTAGCGGTCCTTTGTATGAGCAGTTCTTC.

The chain joins TRBV27 to TRBJ2-1; 8 bases align to TRBD2. J gave up 2 bases and V 1 base, and 4 bases lay outside the gene matches. This CDR3 has 16 residues. Germline CDR1 MNHEY, CDR2 SMNVEV (reference sequence). CDR3 residues: CASSLYGRATYNEQFF. The CDR3 DNA follows: TGTGCCAGCAGTTTATACGGGAGGGCAACCTACAATGAGCAGTTCTTC.